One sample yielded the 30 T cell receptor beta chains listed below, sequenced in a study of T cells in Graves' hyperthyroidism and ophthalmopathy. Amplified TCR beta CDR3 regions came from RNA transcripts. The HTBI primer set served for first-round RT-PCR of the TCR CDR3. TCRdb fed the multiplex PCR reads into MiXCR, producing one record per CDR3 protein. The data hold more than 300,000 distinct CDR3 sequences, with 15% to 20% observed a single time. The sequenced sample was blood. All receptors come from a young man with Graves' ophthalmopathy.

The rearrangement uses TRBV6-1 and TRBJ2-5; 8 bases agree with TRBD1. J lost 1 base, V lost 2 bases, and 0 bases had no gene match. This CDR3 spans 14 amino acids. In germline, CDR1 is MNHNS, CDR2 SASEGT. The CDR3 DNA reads TGTGCCAGCAGTGAAACAGGGGGCCAAGAGACCCAGTACTTC. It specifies CASSETGGQETQYF.

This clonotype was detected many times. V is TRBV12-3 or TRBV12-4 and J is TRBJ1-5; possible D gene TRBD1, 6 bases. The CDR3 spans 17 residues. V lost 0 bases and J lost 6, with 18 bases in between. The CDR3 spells CASSLAGSGGAGQPQHF. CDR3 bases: TGTGCCAGCAGTTTAGCTGGGTCGGGGGGGGCAGGTCAGCCCCAGCATTTT.

CDR3 sequence: CASSYGLEETQYF. CDR3 in DNA: TGTGCCAGCAGTTACGGGTTAGAAGAGACCCAGTACTTC. V usage is TRBV6-2 or TRBV6-3 and J usage is TRBJ2-5; D remains unclear. Germline loops: CDR1 MNHEY, CDR2 SVGEGT. With 2 bases removed from V and 3 bases from J, the gap between germline ends came to 7 bases. CDR3 length: 13 residues.

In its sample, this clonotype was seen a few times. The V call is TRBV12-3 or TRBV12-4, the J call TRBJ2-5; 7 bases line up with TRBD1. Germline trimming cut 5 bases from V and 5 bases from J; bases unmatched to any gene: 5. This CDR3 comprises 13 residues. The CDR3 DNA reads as TGTGCCAGCAGTACAGGGGAATCGGAGACCCAGTACTTC. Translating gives CASSTGESETQYF.

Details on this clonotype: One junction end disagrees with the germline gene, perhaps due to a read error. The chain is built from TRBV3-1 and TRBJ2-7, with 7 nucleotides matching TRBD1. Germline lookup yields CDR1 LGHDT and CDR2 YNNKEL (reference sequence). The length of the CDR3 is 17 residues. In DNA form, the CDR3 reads TGCGCCAGCAGCCAAGGGGGAAGACAGGGCCATGGCTACGAGCAGTACTTC. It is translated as CASSQGGRQGHGYEQYF.

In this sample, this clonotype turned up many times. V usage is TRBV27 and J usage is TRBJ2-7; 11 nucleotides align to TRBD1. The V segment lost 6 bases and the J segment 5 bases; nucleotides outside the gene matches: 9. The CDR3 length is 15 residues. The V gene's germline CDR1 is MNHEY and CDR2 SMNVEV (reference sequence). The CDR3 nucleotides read TGTGCCAGCAGCCCGGACAGGGGGCAAAGCAACGAGCAGTACTTC. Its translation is CASSPDRGQSNEQYF.

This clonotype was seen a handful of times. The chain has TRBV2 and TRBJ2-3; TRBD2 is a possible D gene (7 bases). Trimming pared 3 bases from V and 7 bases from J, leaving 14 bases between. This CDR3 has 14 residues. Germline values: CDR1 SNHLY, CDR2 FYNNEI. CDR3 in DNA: TGTGCCAGCAGTGACGCGGGGGCGGGGAATACGCAGTATTTT. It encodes CASSDAGAGNTQYF.

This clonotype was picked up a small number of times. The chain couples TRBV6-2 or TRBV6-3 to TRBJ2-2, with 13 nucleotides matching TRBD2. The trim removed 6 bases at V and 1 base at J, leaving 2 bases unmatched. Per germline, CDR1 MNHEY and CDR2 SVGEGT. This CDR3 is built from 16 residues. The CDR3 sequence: CASRRLAGGNTGELFF. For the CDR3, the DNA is TGTGCCAGCAGAAGACTAGCGGGGGGGAACACCGGGGAGCTGTTTTTT.

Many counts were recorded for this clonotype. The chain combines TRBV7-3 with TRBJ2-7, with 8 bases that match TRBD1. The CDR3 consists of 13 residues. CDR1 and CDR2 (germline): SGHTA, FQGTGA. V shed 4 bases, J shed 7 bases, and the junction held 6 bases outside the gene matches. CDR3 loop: CASSSQGAGEQYF. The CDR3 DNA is TGTGCCAGCAGCTCCCAGGGGGCGGGTGAGCAGTACTTC.

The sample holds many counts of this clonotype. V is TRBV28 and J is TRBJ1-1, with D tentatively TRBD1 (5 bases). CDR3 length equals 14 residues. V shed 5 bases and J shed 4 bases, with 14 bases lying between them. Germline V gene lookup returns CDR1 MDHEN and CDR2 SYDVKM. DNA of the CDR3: TGTGCCAGCAGTGCCCGGGACGTTGGCACTGAAGCTTTCTTT. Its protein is CASSARDVGTEAFF.

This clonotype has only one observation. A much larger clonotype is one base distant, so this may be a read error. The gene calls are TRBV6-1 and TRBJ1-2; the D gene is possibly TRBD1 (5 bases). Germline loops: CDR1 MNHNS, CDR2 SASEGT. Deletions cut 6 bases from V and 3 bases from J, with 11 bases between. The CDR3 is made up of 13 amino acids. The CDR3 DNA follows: TGTGCCAGCAGAGGCAGGGACGACTATGGCTACACCTTC. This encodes CASRGRDDYGYTF.

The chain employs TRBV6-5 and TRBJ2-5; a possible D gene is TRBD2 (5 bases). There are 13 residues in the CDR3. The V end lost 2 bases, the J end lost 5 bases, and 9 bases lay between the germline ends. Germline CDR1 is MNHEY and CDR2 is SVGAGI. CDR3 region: CASSYPGLETQYF. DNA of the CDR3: TGTGCCAGCAGTTACCCGGGGTTGGAGACCCAGTACTTC.

The CDR3 protein is CSGSWGADTQYF. The CDR3 region has the DNA TGCAGCGGCTCATGGGGGGCAGATACGCAGTATTTT. The chain has TRBV29-1 and TRBJ2-3; D may be TRBD2 (6 bases). The CDR3 is made up of 12 amino acids. V was pared by 7 bases and J by 4 bases, with 12 bases between. Germline CDR1 SQVTM, CDR2 ANQGSEA.

The DNA for the CDR3 is TGTGCCAGCAGCGGGGCGGGGGGGCGGGGTGAGCAGTTCTTC. It translates to CASSGAGGRGEQFF. J is TRBJ2-1 and V is TRBV12-3 or TRBV12-4; 9 bases align to TRBD2. CDR3 length: 14 amino acids. J gave up 9 bases and V 6 bases, and 9 bases lay outside the gene matches.

CDR3 sequence (DNA): TGCAGTGCTAGTACCTGGACTAGCGGTTCCACAGATACGCAGTATTTT. Residues: CSASTWTSGSTDTQYF. The chain is built from TRBV20-1 and TRBJ2-3; the match to TRBD2 covers 10 bases. J was trimmed by 2 bases and V by 3 bases; bases with no gene match: 8. CDR3 length equals 16 residues. Germline CDR1 DFQATT, CDR2 SNEGSKA (reference sequence).

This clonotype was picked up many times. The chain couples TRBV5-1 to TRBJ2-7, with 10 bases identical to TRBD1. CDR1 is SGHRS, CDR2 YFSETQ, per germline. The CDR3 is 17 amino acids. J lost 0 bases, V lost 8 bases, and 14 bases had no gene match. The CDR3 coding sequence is TGCGCCAGTTCTCCGCCGGGACAGGGGCTCCTCTCCTACGAGCAGTACTTC. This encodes CASSPPGQGLLSYEQYF. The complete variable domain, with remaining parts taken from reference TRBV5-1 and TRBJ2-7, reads KAGVTQTPRYLIKTRGQQVTLSCSPISGHRSVSWYQQTPGQGLQFLFEYFSETQRNKGNFPGRFSGRQFSNSRSEMNVSTLELGDSALYLCASSPPGQGLLSYEQYFGPGTRLTVT.

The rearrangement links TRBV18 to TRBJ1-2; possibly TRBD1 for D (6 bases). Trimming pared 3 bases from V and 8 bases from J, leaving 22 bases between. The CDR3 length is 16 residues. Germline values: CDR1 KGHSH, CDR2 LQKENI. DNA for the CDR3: TGTGCCAGCTCACCGTCGGAACAGGGAATTAGCGGAGGCTACACCTTC. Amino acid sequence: CASSPSEQGISGGYTF.

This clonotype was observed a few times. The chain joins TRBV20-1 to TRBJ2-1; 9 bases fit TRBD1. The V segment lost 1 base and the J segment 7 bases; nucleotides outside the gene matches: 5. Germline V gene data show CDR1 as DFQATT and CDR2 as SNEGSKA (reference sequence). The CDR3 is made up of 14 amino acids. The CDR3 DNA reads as TGCAGTGCTAGAGTAAACAGGGGGCCAAATGAGCAGTTCTTC. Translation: CSARVNRGPNEQFF.

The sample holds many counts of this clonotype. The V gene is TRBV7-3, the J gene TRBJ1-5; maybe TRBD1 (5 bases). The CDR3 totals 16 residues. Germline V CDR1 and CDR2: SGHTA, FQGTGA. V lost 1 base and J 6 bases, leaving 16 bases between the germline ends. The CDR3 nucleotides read TGTGCCAGCAGCTTAAGAGGTGCGGGGGGGAGTCAGCCCCAGCATTTT. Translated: CASSLRGAGGSQPQHF.

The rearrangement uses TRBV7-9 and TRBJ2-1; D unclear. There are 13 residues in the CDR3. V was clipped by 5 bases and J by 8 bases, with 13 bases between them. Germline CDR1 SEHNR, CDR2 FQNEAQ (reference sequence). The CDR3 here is CASSIGRTDEQFF. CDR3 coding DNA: TGTGCCAGCAGCATCGGGCGTACCGATGAGCAGTTCTTC.

Here the CDR3 reads CASSQDRRNTEAFF. CDR3 DNA sequence: TGCGCCAGCAGCCAAGATCGGCGGAACACTGAAGCTTTCTTT. This chain uses TRBV4-1 with TRBJ1-1; no reliable D call. This CDR3 is built from 14 residues. Germline V gives CDR1 MGHRA, CDR2 YSYEKL. With 0 bases removed from V and 1 base from J, the gap between germline ends came to 6 bases.

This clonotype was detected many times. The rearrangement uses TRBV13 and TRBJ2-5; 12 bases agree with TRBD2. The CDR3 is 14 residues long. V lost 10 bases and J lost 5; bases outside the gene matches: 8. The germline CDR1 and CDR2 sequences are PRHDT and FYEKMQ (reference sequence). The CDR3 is CATARTSGAETQYF. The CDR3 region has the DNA TGTGCCACCGCTCGGACTAGCGGGGCGGAGACCCAGTACTTC.

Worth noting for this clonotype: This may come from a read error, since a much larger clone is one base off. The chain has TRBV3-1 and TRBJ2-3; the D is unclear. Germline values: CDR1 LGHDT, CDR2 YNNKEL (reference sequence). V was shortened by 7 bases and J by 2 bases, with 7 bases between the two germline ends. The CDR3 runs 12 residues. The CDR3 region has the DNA TGTGCCAGCACCCGTCTCACAGATACGCAGTATTTT. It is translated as CASTRLTDTQYF.

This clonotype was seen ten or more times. The CDR3 sequence is CASMTGLGYTF. CDR3 coding DNA: TGTGCCAGCATGACAGGGCTTGGCTACACCTTC. This chain links TRBV28 with TRBJ1-2; 7 bases are shared with TRBD1. Germline lookup yields CDR1 MDHEN and CDR2 SYDVKM. The CDR3 loop spans 11 amino acids. Trimming removed 7 bases from V and 7 bases from J; junction bases left unmatched: 3.

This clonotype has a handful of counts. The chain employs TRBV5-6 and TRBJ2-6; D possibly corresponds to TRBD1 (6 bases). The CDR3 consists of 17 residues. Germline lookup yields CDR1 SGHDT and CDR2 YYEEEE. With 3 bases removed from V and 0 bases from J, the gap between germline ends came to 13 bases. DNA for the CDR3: TGTGCCAGCAGCTCCAGGACAGCCAGCTCTGGGGCCAACGTCCTGACTTTC. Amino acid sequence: CASSSRTASSGANVLTF. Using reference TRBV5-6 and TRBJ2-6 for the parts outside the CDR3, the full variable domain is DAGVTQSPTHLIKTRGQQVTLRCSPKSGHDTVSWYQQALGQGPQFIFQYYEEEERQRGNFPDRFSGHQFPNYSSELNVNALLLGDSALYLCASSSRTASSGANVLTFGAGSRLTVL.

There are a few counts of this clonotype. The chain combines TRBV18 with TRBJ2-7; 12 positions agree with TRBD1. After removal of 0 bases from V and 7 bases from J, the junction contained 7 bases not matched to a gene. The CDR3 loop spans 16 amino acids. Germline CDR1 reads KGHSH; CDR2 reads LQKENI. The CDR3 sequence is CASSPPGTGGFSEQYF. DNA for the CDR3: TGTGCCAGCTCACCACCAGGGACAGGGGGCTTCTCTGAGCAGTACTTC.

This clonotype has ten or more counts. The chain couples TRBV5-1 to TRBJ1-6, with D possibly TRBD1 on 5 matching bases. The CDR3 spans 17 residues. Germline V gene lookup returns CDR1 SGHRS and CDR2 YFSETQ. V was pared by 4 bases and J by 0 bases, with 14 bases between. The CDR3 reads CASSPRDLSSYNSPLHF. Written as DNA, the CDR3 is TGCGCCAGCAGCCCCCGGGACTTAAGCTCCTATAATTCACCCCTCCACTTT. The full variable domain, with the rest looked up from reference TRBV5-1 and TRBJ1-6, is KAGVTQTPRYLIKTRGQQVTLSCSPISGHRSVSWYQQTPGQGLQFLFEYFSETQRNKGNFPGRFSGRQFSNSRSEMNVSTLELGDSALYLCASSPRDLSSYNSPLHFGNGTRLTVT.

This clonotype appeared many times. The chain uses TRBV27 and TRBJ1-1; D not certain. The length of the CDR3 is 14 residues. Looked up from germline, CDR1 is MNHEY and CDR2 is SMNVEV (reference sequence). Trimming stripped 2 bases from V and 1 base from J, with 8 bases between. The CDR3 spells CASSLVHKNTEAFF. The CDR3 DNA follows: TGTGCCAGCAGTTTAGTACATAAGAACACTGAAGCTTTCTTT.

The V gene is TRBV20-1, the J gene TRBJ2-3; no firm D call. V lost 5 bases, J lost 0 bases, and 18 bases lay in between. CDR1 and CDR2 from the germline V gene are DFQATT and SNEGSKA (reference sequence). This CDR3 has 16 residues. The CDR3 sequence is CSARASAARSTDTQYF. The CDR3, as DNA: TGCAGTGCTCGAGCATCCGCAGCCCGTAGCACAGATACGCAGTATTTT.

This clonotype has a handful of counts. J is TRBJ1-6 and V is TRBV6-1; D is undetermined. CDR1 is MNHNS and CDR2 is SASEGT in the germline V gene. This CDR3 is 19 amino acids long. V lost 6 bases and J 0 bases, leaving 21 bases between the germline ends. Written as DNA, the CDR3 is TGTGCCAGCAGAAAGACGCCGTATGGGAGGAGCTCCTATAATTCACCCCTCCACTTT. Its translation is CASRKTPYGRSSYNSPLHF.